The clone carrying this T cell receptor beta chain rates as medium-sized (0.01 to 0.1%). The size of this beta chain means little, since it is a stray read in a library made for alpha chains. This sample is part of a study of spatial heterogeneity in lung cancer. Overall study context: The study consistently detected more beta-chain than alpha-chain sequences.

The time point: sample taken at primary tumor resection. TCRdb reprocessed the 5' RACE reads via MiXCR and lists one record per CDR3 protein. In the table there are about 6,100 distinct CDR3 sequences, approximately 12% of which are singletons. V lost 1 base, J lost 5 bases, and 18 bases lay in between. Germline-derived CDR1 and CDR2 are SGHTA and FQGNSA. There are 16 residues in the CDR3. The source was lung tissue, collected at surgery. The sequence derives from a human donor with early-stage non-small cell lung cancer. The chain has TRBV7-2 and TRBJ2-7; D is unresolved. CDR3 sequence: CASSLDRHAVGHEQYF. The CDR3 coding sequence is TGTGCCAGCAGCTTAGATCGGCACGCGGTTGGGCACGAGCAGTACTTC. Supplemented by reference TRBV7-2 and TRBJ2-7, the full variable domain reads GAGVSQSPSNKVTEKGKDVELRCDPISGHTALYWYRQSLGQGLEFLIYFQGNSAPDKSGLPSDRFSAERTGGSVSTLTIQRTQQEDSAVYLCASSLDRHAVGHEQYFGPGTRLTVT.